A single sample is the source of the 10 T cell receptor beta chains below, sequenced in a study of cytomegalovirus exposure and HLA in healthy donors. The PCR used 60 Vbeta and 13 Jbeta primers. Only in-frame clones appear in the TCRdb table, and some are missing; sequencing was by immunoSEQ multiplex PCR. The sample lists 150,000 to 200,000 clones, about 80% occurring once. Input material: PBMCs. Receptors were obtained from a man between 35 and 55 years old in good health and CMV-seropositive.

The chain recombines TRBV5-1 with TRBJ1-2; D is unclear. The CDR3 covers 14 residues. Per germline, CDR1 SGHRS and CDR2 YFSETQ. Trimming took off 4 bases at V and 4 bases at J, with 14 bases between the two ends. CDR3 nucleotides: TGCGCCAGCAGCACGGGTTTGCTAGGCTATGGCTACACCTTC. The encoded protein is CASSTGLLGYGYTF.

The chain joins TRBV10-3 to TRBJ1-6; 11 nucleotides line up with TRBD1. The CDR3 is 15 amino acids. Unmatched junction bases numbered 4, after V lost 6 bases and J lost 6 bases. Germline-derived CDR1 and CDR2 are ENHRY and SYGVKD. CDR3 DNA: TGTGCCATCAGCCCCGGGACAGGGGGTAATTCACCCCTCCACTTT. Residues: CAISPGTGGNSPLHF.

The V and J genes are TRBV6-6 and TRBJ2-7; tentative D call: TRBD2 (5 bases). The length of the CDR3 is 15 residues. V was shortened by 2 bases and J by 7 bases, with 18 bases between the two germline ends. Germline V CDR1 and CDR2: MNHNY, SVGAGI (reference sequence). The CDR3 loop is CASSYLGRATSEQYF. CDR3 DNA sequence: TGTGCCAGCAGTTACCTCGGGCGGGCCACGAGTGAGCAGTACTTC.

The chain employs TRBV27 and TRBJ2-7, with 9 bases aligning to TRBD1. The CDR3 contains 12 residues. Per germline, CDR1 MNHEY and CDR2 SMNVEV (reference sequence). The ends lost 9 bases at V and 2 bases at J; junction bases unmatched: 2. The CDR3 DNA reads TGTGCCAGTAGACAGGGGGCCTACGAGCAGTACTTC. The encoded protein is CASRQGAYEQYF.

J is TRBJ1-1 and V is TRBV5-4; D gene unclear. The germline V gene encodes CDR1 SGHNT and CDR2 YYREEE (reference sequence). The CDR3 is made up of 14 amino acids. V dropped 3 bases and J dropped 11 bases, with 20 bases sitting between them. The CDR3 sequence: CASSSADGLLRAFF. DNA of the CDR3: TGTGCCAGCAGCTCGGCCGATGGCTTGTTGAGGGCTTTCTTT. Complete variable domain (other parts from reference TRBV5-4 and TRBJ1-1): ETGVTQSPTHLIKTRGQQVTLRCSSQSGHNTVSWYQQALGQGPQFIFQYYREEENGRGNFPPRFSGLQFPNYSSELNVNALELDDSALYLCASSSADGLLRAFFGQGTRLTVV.

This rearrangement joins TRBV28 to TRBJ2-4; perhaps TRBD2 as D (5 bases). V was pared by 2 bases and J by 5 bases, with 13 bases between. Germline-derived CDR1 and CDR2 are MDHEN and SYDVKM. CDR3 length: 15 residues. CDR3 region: CASSLLGSRENIQYF. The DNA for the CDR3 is TGTGCCAGCAGTTTACTGGGGAGTCGGGAAAACATTCAGTACTTC.

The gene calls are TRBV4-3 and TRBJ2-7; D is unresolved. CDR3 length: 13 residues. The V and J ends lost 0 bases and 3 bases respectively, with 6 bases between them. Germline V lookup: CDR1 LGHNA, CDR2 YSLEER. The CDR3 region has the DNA TGCGCCAGCAGCCAAGATCTCGGCTACGAGCAGTACTTC. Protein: CASSQDLGYEQYF.

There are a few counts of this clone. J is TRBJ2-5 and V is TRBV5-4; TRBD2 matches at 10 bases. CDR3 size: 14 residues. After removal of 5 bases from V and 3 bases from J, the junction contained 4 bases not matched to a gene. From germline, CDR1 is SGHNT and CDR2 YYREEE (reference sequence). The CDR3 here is CASSYTSGEETQYF. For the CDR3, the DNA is TGTGCCAGCAGTTATACTAGCGGGGAAGAGACCCAGTACTTC.

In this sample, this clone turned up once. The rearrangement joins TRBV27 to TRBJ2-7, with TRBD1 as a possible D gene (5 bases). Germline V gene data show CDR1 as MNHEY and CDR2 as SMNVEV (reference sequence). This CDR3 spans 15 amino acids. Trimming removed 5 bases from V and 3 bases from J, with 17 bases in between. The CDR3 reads CASSLITGTHYEQYF. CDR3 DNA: TGTGCCAGCAGTCTGATAACAGGAACCCACTACGAGCAGTACTTC.

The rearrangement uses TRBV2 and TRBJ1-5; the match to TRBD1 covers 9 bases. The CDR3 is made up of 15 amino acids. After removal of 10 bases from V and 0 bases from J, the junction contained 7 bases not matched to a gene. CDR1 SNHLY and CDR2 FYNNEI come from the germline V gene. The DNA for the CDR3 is TGTGCCACCGGCCGGGACAGGGATAGCAATCAGCCCCAGCATTTT. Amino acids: CATGRDRDSNQPQHF. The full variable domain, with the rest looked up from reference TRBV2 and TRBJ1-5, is EPEVTQTPSHQVTQMGQEVILRCVPISNHLYFYWYRQILGQKVEFLVSFYNNEISEKSEIFDDQFSVERPDGSNFTLKIRSTKLEDSAMYFCATGRDRDSNQPQHFGDGTRLSIL.